This T cell receptor (beta chain) appears in the sequencing data of a study of OX40 agonist ivuxolimab in advanced cancers. Study overall: Dose-escalation patients were diagnosed with hepatocellular carcinoma, melanoma, renal cell cancer or head and neck cancer.

Germline loops: CDR1 SGHTA, CDR2 FQGTGA. CDR3 length: 15 amino acids. The V segment lost 5 bases and the J segment 6 bases; nucleotides outside the gene matches: 9. About this clone itself: Its cognate antigen is unknown.

Study conclusions and caveats: Expanded peripheral T-cell antigen specificity went undetermined. CD8+ T cells averaged more expanded clones than CD4+.

Assay used: immunoSEQ multiplex PCR; TCRdb lists only in-frame clones, some missing. Of roughly 30,000 clones in the sample, 80% to 95% are singletons; the top ten hold about 9.4%. The genes are TRBV7-3 and TRBJ2-3; 9 bases map to TRBD1. The sequence derives from an adult with an advanced solid tumor such as melanoma, head and neck, liver or kidney cancer. Sequenced material: CD4+ or CD8+ T cells sorted from blood, taken in a trial of the OX40 agonist ivuxolimab. CDR3 loop: CASSATGGAGDTQYF. CDR3 sequence (DNA): TGTGCCAGCAGCGCTACAGGGGGCGCCGGGGATACGCAGTATTTT.